This T cell receptor (beta chain) came from a study of beta chain features in type 1 diabetes. The investigators reverse transcribed all of the isolated RNA, so they sequenced expressed TCRB transcripts. Repertoires were generated with immunoSEQ multiplex PCR, while TCRdb's copy carries only in-frame clones and drops some. The sample has around 450,000 clones; about an eighth are singletons. Trimming cost V 3 bases and J 6 bases, with 12 bases left between them. The CDR3 has 14 amino acids. Germline CDR1 reads SGDLS; CDR2 reads YYNGEE. The clonotype was recovered from a woman aged 18-29 years in good health. The sample taken for sequencing was naive CD4+ T cells from blood. The rearrangement links TRBV9 to TRBJ2-2; D is undetermined. The CDR3 DNA reads TGTGCCAGCAGCGGCAGATTTATTGCCGGGGAGCTGTTTTTT. The encoded protein is CASSGRFIAGELFF.